The next 29 T cell receptor beta chains were all read from a single sample in a study of T cells in Graves' hyperthyroidism and ophthalmopathy. RNA transcripts provided the source from which TCR beta CDR3 regions were amplified. First-round RT-PCR of the TCR CDR3 relied on the HTBI primer set. Via MiXCR, TCRdb re-called the multiplex PCR reads, giving one row per CDR3 protein. This table holds 600,000 to 800,000 distinct CDR3 sequences, approximately 36% found once. Material: blood. Receptor source: a woman aged 40-49 years with Graves' hyperthyroidism.

This clonotype was counted ten times or more. The V gene is TRBV6-5, the J gene TRBJ2-7; D is undetermined. The CDR3 is 13 amino acids. V lost 0 bases and J lost 3, with 6 bases in between. Looked up from germline, CDR1 is MNHEY and CDR2 is SVGAGI. In nucleotides, the CDR3 is TGTGCCAGCAGTTACTCCACAATCTACGAGCAGTACTTC. This codes for CASSYSTIYEQYF.

This clonotype has only a few counts. This sequence joins TRBV10-3 and TRBJ2-2; TRBD1 matches at 8 bases. The ends lost 0 bases at V and 4 bases at J; junction bases unmatched: 7. The CDR3 is 17 amino acids. Germline V gene data show CDR1 as ENHRY and CDR2 as SYGVKD. In DNA form, the CDR3 reads TGTGCCATCAGTGAGTCAATCGGCAGGGGGCGCACCGGGGAGCTGTTTTTT. This gives the protein CAISESIGRGRTGELFF.

This clonotype has just a few counts. The V gene is TRBV19, the J gene TRBJ1-5, with TRBD1 matching 8 bases. Germline V gives CDR1 LNHDA, CDR2 SQIVND (reference sequence). Losses at the gene ends were 5 bases for V and 3 bases for J; bases not matched to a gene: 6. The CDR3 contains 15 residues. This CDR3 is CASSGLTGDNQPQHF. CDR3 in DNA: TGTGCCAGTAGTGGTCTGACAGGGGACAATCAGCCCCAGCATTTT.

On this clonotype: A read error may account for a junction end that differs from germline. This rearrangement joins TRBV6-5 to TRBJ1-2; 8 positions agree with TRBD1. The length of the CDR3 is 14 residues. Germline-derived CDR1 and CDR2 are MNHEY and SVGAGI. The CDR3 sequence is CASSRDRSNYGYTF. The CDR3 bases are TGTGCCAGCAGTCGGGACAGGTCTAATTATGGCTACACCTTC.

This clonotype came up a few times. This rearrangement joins TRBV2 to TRBJ2-2; tentative D call: TRBD2 (5 bases). V lost 6 bases and J lost 4, with 15 bases in between. The CDR3 totals 15 residues. Per the germline V gene, CDR1 is SNHLY and CDR2 is FYNNEI. Here the CDR3 DNA reads TGTGCCAGCAGCTACGGACTGGTCGGCACCGGGGAGCTGTTTTTT. It encodes CASSYGLVGTGELFF.

This chain links TRBV6-6 with TRBJ1-3; D call uncertain. This CDR3 has 12 amino acids. Trimming removed 2 bases at V and 6 bases at J, with 5 bases between. Germline CDR1 is MNHNY and CDR2 is SVGAGI (reference sequence). The CDR3: CASSYIENTIYF. The CDR3 DNA reads TGTGCCAGCAGTTACATTGAAAACACCATATATTTT.

There are many counts of this clonotype. The rearrangement joins TRBV7-8 to TRBJ2-7; no definite D call. Per germline, CDR1 SGHVS and CDR2 FQNEAQ. This CDR3 is 13 amino acids long. V lost 0 bases and J lost 6, with 9 bases in between. The CDR3 DNA is TGTGCCAGCAGCTTAGCAACCTTCCGCGAGCAGTACTTC. It encodes CASSLATFREQYF.

The chain carries TRBV7-2 and TRBJ1-1; D not resolved. Trimming removed 6 bases from V and 5 bases from J, with 16 bases in between. The germline V gene encodes CDR1 SGHTA and CDR2 FQGNSA. This CDR3 region has 14 residues. CDR3 region: CASSSRRGRTEAFF. The CDR3 DNA follows: TGTGCCAGCAGTTCAAGGAGAGGGAGGACTGAAGCTTTCTTT. Together with reference TRBV7-2 and TRBJ1-1, the CDR3 gives the full variable domain: GAGVSQSPSNKVTEKGKDVELRCDPISGHTALYWYRQSLGQGLEFLIYFQGNSAPDKSGLPSDRFSAERTGGSVSTLTIQRTQQEDSAVYLCASSSRRGRTEAFFGQGTRLTVV.

This clonotype appeared a few times. J is TRBJ1-5 and V is TRBV12-3 or TRBV12-4; unclear D gene. The CDR3 totals 15 residues. Trimming shortened V by 1 base and J by 0 bases, and 7 bases separated the two germline ends. DNA for the CDR3: TGTGCCAGCAGTTTAGTATCGAATAGCAATCAGCCCCAGCATTTT. The encoded protein is CASSLVSNSNQPQHF.

In its sample, this clonotype was seen many times. The chain has TRBV20-1 and TRBJ1-6; 8 nucleotides align to TRBD1. V shed 5 bases and J 9 bases; nucleotides not matched to a gene: 12. Germline lookup yields CDR1 DFQATT and CDR2 SNEGSKA (reference sequence). CDR3 length: 15 amino acids. CDR3 region: CSAEKAGQDSSPLHF. CDR3 DNA sequence: TGCAGTGCTGAGAAGGCGGGACAGGATAGTTCACCCCTCCACTTT.

This clonotype was seen many times. The chain uses TRBV7-2 and TRBJ2-7; 11 bases line up with TRBD1. The germline V gene has CDR1 SGHTA and CDR2 FQGNSA. CDR3 length equals 15 residues. Trimming at V came to 4 bases and at J to 2 bases, leaving 4 bases not matched to a gene. This CDR3 is CASSYRGQGAYEQYF. Here the CDR3 DNA reads TGTGCCAGCAGCTACCGGGGACAGGGGGCCTACGAGCAGTACTTC.

The rearrangement links TRBV20-1 to TRBJ2-2; 7 bases line up with TRBD2. This CDR3 contains 12 residues. CDR1 DFQATT and CDR2 SNEGSKA come from the germline V gene (reference sequence). Unmatched junction bases numbered 3, after V lost 5 bases and J lost 6 bases. Written as DNA, the CDR3 is TGCAGTGCTCCTAGCGGAGCCGGGGAGCTGTTTTTT. It is translated as CSAPSGAGELFF.

This chain connects TRBV7-9 to TRBJ2-7; 9 bases align to TRBD1. This CDR3 region has 15 residues. Germline V CDR1 and CDR2: SEHNR, FQNEAQ (reference sequence). The V and J ends lost 4 bases and 5 bases, in that order; junction bases with no gene match: 9. The chain's CDR3 is CASSSRTGVMDEQYF. The CDR3 DNA follows: TGTGCCAGCAGCTCCCGGACAGGGGTTATGGACGAGCAGTACTTC.

The chain uses TRBV5-8 and TRBJ1-2; D gene uncertain. The germline V and J ends were trimmed by 1 base and 2 bases, with 9 bases remaining between them. The CDR3 loop spans 14 amino acids. Germline values: CDR1 SGHTS, CDR2 YDEGEE. The CDR3 sequence is CASSLYGKNYGYTF. For the CDR3, the DNA is TGTGCCAGCAGCTTGTACGGGAAGAACTATGGCTACACCTTC.

The chain carries TRBV7-2 and TRBJ2-2; D perhaps matches TRBD2 (5 bases). Trimming took 1 base from V and 6 from J, leaving 15 bases between them. The CDR3 loop spans 16 amino acids. Germline loops: CDR1 SGHTA, CDR2 FQGNSA. The CDR3 sequence: CASSLGTLVIAGELFF. The CDR3 DNA follows: TGTGCCAGCAGCTTAGGGACTCTCGTAATCGCCGGGGAGCTGTTTTTT.

The chain uses TRBV12-3 or TRBV12-4 and TRBJ1-5, with 12 nucleotides matching TRBD1. The CDR3 extends over 16 amino acids. V lost 9 bases and J lost 4; bases outside the gene matches: 10. CDR3 DNA: TGTGCCAGTTCCGGGACAGGGGGCGCGGGAAATCAGCCCCAGCATTTT. Translated: CASSGTGGAGNQPQHF.

This clonotype has at least ten counts. One end of the junction varies from germline; a read error may be responsible. The chain carries TRBV2 and TRBJ1-1, with D possibly being TRBD1 (5 bases). Germline loops: CDR1 SNHLY, CDR2 FYNNEI. The CDR3 runs to 13 residues. The CDR3 nucleotides read TGTGCCAGCAGTGAAAGGAGGCAGGGACGATTGCCTTTT. Translation gives CASSERRQGRLPF.

J is TRBJ1-1 and V is TRBV7-9; perhaps TRBD1 as D (5 bases). The germline V gene encodes CDR1 SEHNR and CDR2 FQNEAQ (reference sequence). V lost 5 bases to trimming and J lost 2 bases, with 18 bases between them. The CDR3 extends over 16 amino acids. Written as DNA, the CDR3 is TGTGCCAGCAGCAGTCCCCGGGGGAGGGATAACACTGAAGCTTTCTTT. Residues: CASSSPRGRDNTEAFF.

Only a few counts were recorded for this clonotype. The V and J genes are TRBV5-5 and TRBJ2-7, with TRBD1 matching over 7 bases. The CDR3 is made up of 15 amino acids. Germline V gives CDR1 SGHKS, CDR2 YYEKEE (reference sequence). V was pared by 4 bases and J by 3 bases, with 10 bases of the junction left unmatched. The CDR3, as DNA: TGTGCCAGCAGCCCCGGACAGGTATGGGGCTACGAGCAGTACTTC. Translation gives CASSPGQVWGYEQYF.

This clonotype was observed a handful of times. The V gene is TRBV27, the J gene TRBJ1-6; maybe TRBD1 (6 bases). Germline values: CDR1 MNHEY, CDR2 SMNVEV (reference sequence). The CDR3 has 14 amino acids. Trimming shortened V by 10 bases and J by 8 bases, and 18 bases separated the two germline ends. CDR3 sequence reads: CAIGRGAEDSPLHF. CDR3 nucleotides: TGTGCCATTGGACGGGGGGCGGAGGATTCACCCCTCCACTTT.

This clonotype appeared a few times. This chain's CDR3 is CASSFRTLTTEAFF. The CDR3 bases are TGTGCCAGCAGCTTCAGGACCTTAACGACTGAAGCTTTCTTT. The V and J genes are TRBV13 and TRBJ1-1; no firm D call. CDR1 and CDR2 (germline): PRHDT, FYEKMQ (reference sequence). With 3 bases removed from V and 5 bases from J, the gap between germline ends came to 13 bases. CDR3 length equals 14 residues.

This clonotype was seen a few times. The V gene is TRBV19, the J gene TRBJ2-3; no clear D gene. Germline CDR1 reads LNHDA; CDR2 reads SQIVND (reference sequence). V lost 3 bases and J 6 bases, leaving 7 bases between the germline ends. The CDR3 runs 12 residues. For the CDR3, the DNA is TGTGCCAGTAGTATCCCGGAGGATACGCAGTATTTT. Residues: CASSIPEDTQYF.

This clonotype was picked up a small number of times. This chain joins TRBV12-3 or TRBV12-4 and TRBJ2-7, with D tentatively TRBD2 (6 bases). This CDR3 is 15 amino acids long. V lost 6 bases and J 3 bases, leaving 18 bases between the germline ends. The DNA for the CDR3 is TGTGCCAGCAGCCATGCCGGAGGGCTTATCTACGAGCAGTACTTC. Protein sequence: CASSHAGGLIYEQYF.

This clonotype was detected many times. The CDR3 region is CASSPGLAGTTQYF. CDR3 DNA: TGTGCCAGCAGCCCCGGACTAGCGGGGACTACCCAGTACTTC. The rearrangement uses TRBV6-5 and TRBJ2-5; 12 bases fit TRBD2. Germline loops: CDR1 MNHEY, CDR2 SVGAGI. The V and J ends lost 6 bases and 8 bases, in that order; junction bases with no gene match: 7. The CDR3 has 14 residues.

This clonotype was counted many times. The chain has TRBV10-3 and TRBJ1-2; TRBD1 matches at 11 bases. The V gene end was trimmed by 7 bases and the J gene end by 5 bases; junction bases not matched to a gene: 9. In germline, CDR1 is ENHRY, CDR2 SYGVKD. The CDR3 is 15 residues long. In DNA, the CDR3 is TGTGCCATCACTCAATCCGGACAGGGGGCGTATGGCTACACCTTC. Translating it yields CAITQSGQGAYGYTF.

There are many counts of this clonotype. The rearrangement joins TRBV29-1 to TRBJ2-7; D assignment may be TRBD1 or TRBD2 (6 bases each). Germline V gene lookup returns CDR1 SQVTM and CDR2 ANQGSEA. The CDR3 totals 11 residues. Trimming pared 6 bases from V and 4 bases from J, leaving 10 bases between. CDR3 amino acids: CSVEGVYEQYF. The CDR3 DNA is TGCAGCGTGGAGGGGGTATACGAGCAGTACTTC.

This clonotype was observed a handful of times. The rearrangement links TRBV12-3 or TRBV12-4 to TRBJ2-7; D is undetermined. The CDR3 is made up of 13 amino acids. With 5 bases removed from V and 5 bases from J, the gap between germline ends came to 13 bases. CDR3 loop: CASSLGGTNEQYF. The CDR3, as DNA: TGTGCCAGCAGTCTCGGTGGTACAAACGAGCAGTACTTC.

The table lists this clonotype with many counts. The rearrangement joins TRBV7-6 to TRBJ1-6; D gene uncertain. The length of the CDR3 is 12 residues. The V end lost 5 bases, the J end lost 9 bases, and 8 bases lay between the germline ends. CDR1 SGHVS and CDR2 FNYEAQ come from the germline V gene. The CDR3 coding sequence is TGTGCCAGCAGCCCGATACGTTCACCCCTCCACTTT. Amino acid sequence: CASSPIRSPLHF.

The table lists this clonotype with many counts. V usage is TRBV6-5 and J usage is TRBJ1-2, with TRBD1 matching over 11 bases. CDR3 length: 15 residues. Germline trimming cut 7 bases from V and 3 bases from J; bases unmatched to any gene: 7. Germline V gene lookup returns CDR1 MNHEY and CDR2 SVGAGI. The CDR3 nucleotides read TGTGCCAGCACCGATTGGACAGGGGGCGACTATGGCTACACCTTC. This codes for CASTDWTGGDYGYTF.